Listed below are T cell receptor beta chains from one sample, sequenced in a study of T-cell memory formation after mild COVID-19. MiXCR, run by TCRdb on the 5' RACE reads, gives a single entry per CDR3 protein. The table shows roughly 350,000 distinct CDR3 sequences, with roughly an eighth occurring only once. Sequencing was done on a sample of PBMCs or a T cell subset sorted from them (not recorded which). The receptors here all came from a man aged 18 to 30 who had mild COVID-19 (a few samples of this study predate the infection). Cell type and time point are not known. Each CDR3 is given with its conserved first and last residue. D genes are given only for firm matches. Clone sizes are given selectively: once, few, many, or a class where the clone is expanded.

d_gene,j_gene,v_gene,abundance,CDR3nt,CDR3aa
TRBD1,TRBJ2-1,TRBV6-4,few,TGTGCCAGCAGTGCGCGACAGGGTAGGGGTGAGCAGTTCTTC,CASSARQGRGEQFF
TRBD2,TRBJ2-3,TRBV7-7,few,TGTGCCAGCAGCACTGGGACTAACACAGATACGCAGTATTTT,CASSTGTNTDTQYF
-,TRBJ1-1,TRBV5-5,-,TGTGCCAGCAGCTTGTGGGGGGGCATGAACACTGAAGCTTTCTTT,CASSLWGGMNTEAFF
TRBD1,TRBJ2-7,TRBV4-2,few,TGTGCCAGCAGCCAAGAGTGGGACAGGGGAAAAGAGCAGTACTTC,CASSQEWDRGKEQYF
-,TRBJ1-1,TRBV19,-,TGTGCCAGTAGTATAGATATGGCCCTGGGGACTGAAGCTTTCTTT,CASSIDMALGTEAFF
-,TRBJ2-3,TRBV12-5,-,TGTGCTAGTGGTTTGGCCCACGATACGCAGTATTTT,CASGLAHDTQYF
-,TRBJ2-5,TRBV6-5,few,TGTGCCACAGGGGCCCGACCCAGCGGAGAGACCCAGTACTTC,CATGARPSGETQYF
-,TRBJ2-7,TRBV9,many,TGTGCCAGCAGCGTAGCGCCCTCGGACTTCGCATACGAGCAGTACTTC,CASSVAPSDFAYEQYF
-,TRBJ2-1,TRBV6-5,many,TGTGCCAGCACCCAAACAGGGAATGAGCAGTTCTTC,CASTQTGNEQFF
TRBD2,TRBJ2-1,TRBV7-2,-,TGTGCCAGCAGCTCTTGGGCTAGCGGGCGGGGTGAGCAGTTCTTC,CASSSWASGRGEQFF
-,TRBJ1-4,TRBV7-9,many,TGTGCCAGCAGCTTAACGGGGCCTAAACTGTTTTTT,CASSLTGPKLFF
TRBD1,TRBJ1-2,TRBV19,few,TGTGCGGCGGGACAGGGGCTCTATGGCTACACCTTC,CAAGQGLYGYTF
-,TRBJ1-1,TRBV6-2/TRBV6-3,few,TGTGCCAGCACCGGACTGGACCGTTTCACTGAAGCTTTCTTT,CASTGLDRFTEAFF